The text below deals with one T cell receptor (beta chain). Looked up from germline, CDR1 is SGDLS and CDR2 is YYNGEE. CDR3 size: 15 residues. V dropped 0 bases and J dropped 5; count of bases not matched to a gene: 6. The source of the sample is a study of T cell changes during pregnancy in multiple sclerosis. The assay was immunoSEQ multiplex PCR, and TCRdb's table has in-frame clones only and misses some. The sample lists about 40,000 clones, 75% to 95% seen once, with less than 8.5% in the top ten. The sequencing used CD8+ T cells from peripheral blood mononuclear cells, collected before pregnancy. This clonotype was sampled from a female donor with multiple sclerosis, enrolled in a pregnancy study. This chain connects TRBV9 to TRBJ2-5, with TRBD1 matching over 8 bases. CDR3 protein: CASSVAQGAWETQYF. CDR3 nucleotide sequence: TGTGCCAGCAGCGTAGCGCAGGGGGCATGGGAGACCCAGTACTTC.